Sequencing of this TCR beta chain was carried out in a study of T cell changes during pregnancy in multiple sclerosis. Some clones are missing from TCRdb's copy, which holds only in-frame ones; the method was immunoSEQ multiplex PCR. The sample lists 36,000 or so clones; 88% were seen once. The CDR3 extends over 14 amino acids. Per the germline V gene, CDR1 is LNHNV and CDR2 is YYDKDF (reference sequence). V lost 0 bases and J lost 7; bases outside the gene matches: 4. This clone appeared a few times. The receptor was derived from a female donor with multiple sclerosis, enrolled in a pregnancy study. Sequences were derived from CD4+ T cells from peripheral blood mononuclear cells, sampled in the first trimester of pregnancy. The V call is TRBV15, the J call TRBJ1-1; 8 bases line up with TRBD1. The CDR3 protein is CATSRDRGQGEAFF. Here the CDR3 DNA reads TGTGCCACCAGCAGAGACAGGGGGCAGGGTGAAGCTTTCTTT.